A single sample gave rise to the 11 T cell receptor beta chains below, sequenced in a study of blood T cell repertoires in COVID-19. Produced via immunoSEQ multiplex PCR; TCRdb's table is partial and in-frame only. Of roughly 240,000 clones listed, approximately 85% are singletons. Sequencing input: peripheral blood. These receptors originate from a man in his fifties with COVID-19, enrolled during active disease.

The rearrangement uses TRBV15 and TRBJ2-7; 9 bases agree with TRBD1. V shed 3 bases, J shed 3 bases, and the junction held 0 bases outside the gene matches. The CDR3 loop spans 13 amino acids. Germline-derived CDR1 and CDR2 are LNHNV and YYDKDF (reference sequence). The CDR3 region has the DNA TGTGCCACCAGCAGGACAGGGGGCTACGAGCAGTACTTC. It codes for CATSRTGGYEQYF. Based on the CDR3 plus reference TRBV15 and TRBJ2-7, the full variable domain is DAMVIQNPRYQVTQFGKPVTLSCSQTLNHNVMYWYQQKSSQAPKLLFHYYDKDFNNEADTPDNFQSRRPNTSFCFLDIRSPGLGDTAMYLCATSRTGGYEQYFGPGTRLTVT.

The CDR3 here is CASSFRTRLIAVSHTGELFF. CDR3 nucleotide sequence: TGTGCCAGCAGTTTCCGAACTCGACTAATAGCGGTGTCTCACACCGGGGAGCTGTTTTTT. The chain joins TRBV28 to TRBJ2-2, with D perhaps TRBD2 (6 bases). Germline values: CDR1 MDHEN, CDR2 SYDVKM. The CDR3 has 20 amino acids. The V and J ends lost 3 bases and 3 bases respectively, with 26 bases between them.

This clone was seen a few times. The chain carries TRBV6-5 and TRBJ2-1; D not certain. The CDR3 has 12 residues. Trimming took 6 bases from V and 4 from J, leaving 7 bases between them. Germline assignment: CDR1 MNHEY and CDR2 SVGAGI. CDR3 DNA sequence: TGTGCCAGCAGCGCGAGTTACAATGAGCAGTTCTTC. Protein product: CASSASYNEQFF.

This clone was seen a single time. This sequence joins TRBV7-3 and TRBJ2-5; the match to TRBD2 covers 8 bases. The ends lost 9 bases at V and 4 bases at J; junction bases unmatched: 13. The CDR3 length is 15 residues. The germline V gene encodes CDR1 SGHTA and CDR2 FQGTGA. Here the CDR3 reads CARRGQRGTSETQYF. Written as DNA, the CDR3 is TGTGCCAGGAGGGGCCAGCGGGGGACCTCAGAGACCCAGTACTTC.

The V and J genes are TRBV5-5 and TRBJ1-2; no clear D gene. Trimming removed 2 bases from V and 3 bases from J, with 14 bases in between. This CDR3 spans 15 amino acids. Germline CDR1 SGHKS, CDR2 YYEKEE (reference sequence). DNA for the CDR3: TGTGCCAGCAGCTTTAGCTCCGGCCGTGACTATGGCTACACCTTC. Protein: CASSFSSGRDYGYTF.

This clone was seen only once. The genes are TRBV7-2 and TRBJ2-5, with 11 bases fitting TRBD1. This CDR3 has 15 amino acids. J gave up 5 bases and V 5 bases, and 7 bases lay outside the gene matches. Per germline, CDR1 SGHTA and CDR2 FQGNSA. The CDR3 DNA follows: TGTGCCAGCAGCCGGCGGACAGGGGGCGGGGAGACCCAGTACTTC. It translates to CASSRRTGGGETQYF.

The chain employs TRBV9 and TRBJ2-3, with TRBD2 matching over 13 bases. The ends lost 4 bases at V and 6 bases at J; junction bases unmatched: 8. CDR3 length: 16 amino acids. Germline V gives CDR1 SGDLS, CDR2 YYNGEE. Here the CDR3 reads CASSPGTSGVGDTQYF. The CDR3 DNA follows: TGTGCCAGCAGCCCCGGGACTAGCGGGGTAGGGGATACGCAGTATTTT.

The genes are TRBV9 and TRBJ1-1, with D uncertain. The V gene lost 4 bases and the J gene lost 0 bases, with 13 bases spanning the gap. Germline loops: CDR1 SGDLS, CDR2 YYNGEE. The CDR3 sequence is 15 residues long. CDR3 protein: CASSPGSGLNTEAFF. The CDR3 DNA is TGTGCCAGCAGCCCAGGTTCGGGGTTGAACACTGAAGCTTTCTTT.

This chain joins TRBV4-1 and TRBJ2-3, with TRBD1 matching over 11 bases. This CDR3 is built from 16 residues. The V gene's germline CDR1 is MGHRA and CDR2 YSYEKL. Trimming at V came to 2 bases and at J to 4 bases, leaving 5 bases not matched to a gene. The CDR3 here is CASSQRDRGNPDTQYF. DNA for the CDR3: TGCGCCAGCAGCCAAAGGGACAGGGGGAACCCAGATACGCAGTATTTT.

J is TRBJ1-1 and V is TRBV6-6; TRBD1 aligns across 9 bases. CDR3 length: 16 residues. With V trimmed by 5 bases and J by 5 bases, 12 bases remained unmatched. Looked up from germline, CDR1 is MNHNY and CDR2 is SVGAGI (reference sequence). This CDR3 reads CASSKQGTGRGTEAFF. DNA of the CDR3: TGTGCCAGCAGTAAACAGGGGACAGGGAGAGGGACTGAAGCTTTCTTT.

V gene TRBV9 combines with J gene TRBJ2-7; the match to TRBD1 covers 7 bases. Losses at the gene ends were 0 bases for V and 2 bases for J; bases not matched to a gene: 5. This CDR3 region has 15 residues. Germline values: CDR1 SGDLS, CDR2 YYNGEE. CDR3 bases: TGTGCCAGCAGCGTAGATTGGACAGGAGCCTACGAGCAGTACTTC. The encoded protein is CASSVDWTGAYEQYF. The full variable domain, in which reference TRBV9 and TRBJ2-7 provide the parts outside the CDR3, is DSGVTQTPKHLITATGQRVTLRCSPRSGDLSVYWYQQSLDQGLQFLIQYYNGEERAKGNILERFSAQQFPDLHSELNLSSLELGDSALYFCASSVDWTGAYEQYFGPGTRLTVT.